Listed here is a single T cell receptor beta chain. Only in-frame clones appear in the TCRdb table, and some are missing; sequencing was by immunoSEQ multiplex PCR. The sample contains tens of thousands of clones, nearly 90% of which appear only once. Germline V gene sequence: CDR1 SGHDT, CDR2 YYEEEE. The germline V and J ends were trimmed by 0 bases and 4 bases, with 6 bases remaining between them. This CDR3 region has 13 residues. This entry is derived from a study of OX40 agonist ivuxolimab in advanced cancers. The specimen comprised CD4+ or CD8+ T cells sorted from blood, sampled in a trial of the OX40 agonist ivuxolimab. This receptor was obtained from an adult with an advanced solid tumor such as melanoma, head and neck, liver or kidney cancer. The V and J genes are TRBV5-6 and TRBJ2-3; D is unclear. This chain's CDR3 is CASSLGWADTQYF. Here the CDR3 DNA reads TGTGCCAGCAGCTTGGGTTGGGCAGATACGCAGTATTTT.